This TCR beta chain stems from a study of cytomegalovirus exposure and HLA in healthy donors. Study-level results: A later analysis linked a missense DCLRE1C variant to TCR beta V- and J-gene trimming.

As for this clone: Its specificity is not known.

CDR1 SQVTM and CDR2 ANQGSEA come from the germline V gene. CDR3 length: 13 residues. V was shortened by 4 bases and J by 6 bases, with 13 bases between the two germline ends. The primer mix had 60 Vbeta and 13 Jbeta primers. Some clones are missing from TCRdb's copy, which holds only in-frame ones; the method was immunoSEQ multiplex PCR. The data show approximately 160,000 clones, approximately 84% seen once. The V call is TRBV29-1, the J call TRBJ2-4, with TRBD2 as a possible D gene (6 bases). The clonotype originates from a man between 18 and 35 years old in good health and CMV-seronegative. Sequenced sample: PBMCs. CDR3 in amino acids: CSVVGGSVNIQYF. The CDR3 region has the DNA TGCAGCGTTGTAGGAGGGTCCGTAAACATTCAGTACTTC.